A single sample gave rise to the 17 T cell receptor beta chains below, sequenced in a study of blood T cell repertoires in COVID-19. Produced via immunoSEQ multiplex PCR; TCRdb's table is partial and in-frame only. The sample carries approximately 220,000 clones, around 86% recorded once. The sequenced sample consisted of peripheral blood. All receptors come from a man in his sixties with acute or convalescent COVID-19.

The chain combines TRBV19 with TRBJ2-1; 10 nucleotides agree with TRBD1. The length of the CDR3 is 15 residues. CDR1 and CDR2 from the germline V gene are LNHDA and SQIVND (reference sequence). V was clipped by 8 bases and J by 6 bases; unmatched bases: 10. CDR3 residues: CASHEPGQGFNEQFF. In DNA, the CDR3 is TGTGCCAGTCATGAGCCGGGACAGGGGTTCAATGAGCAGTTCTTC.

The chain carries TRBV2 and TRBJ2-2, with 10 positions matching TRBD1. With V trimmed by 3 bases and J by 7 bases, 2 bases remained unmatched. Germline lookup yields CDR1 SNHLY and CDR2 FYNNEI. The CDR3 length is 14 residues. Here the CDR3 reads CASSEGQGIGELFF. CDR3 coding DNA: TGTGCCAGCAGTGAGGGACAGGGGATCGGGGAGCTGTTTTTT.

The rearrangement uses TRBV12-5 and TRBJ2-5, with D possibly matching TRBD2 (5 bases). There are 12 residues in the CDR3. Trimming removed 6 bases at V and 1 base at J, with 6 bases between. Per germline, CDR1 LGHNT and CDR2 FRNRAP. The CDR3 nucleotides are TGTGCTAGTGGCCGGGGCCAAGAGACCCAGTACTTC. It is translated as CASGRGQETQYF.

This clone was detected once. The chain links TRBV6-1 to TRBJ2-2, with D possibly TRBD2 on 6 matching bases. Trimming removed 2 bases from V and 0 bases from J, with 7 bases in between. This CDR3 is 15 amino acids long. Germline V gene lookup returns CDR1 MNHNS and CDR2 SASEGT. The CDR3 coding sequence is TGTGCCAGCAGTGAACCGGGGGCGAACACCGGGGAGCTGTTTTTT. Amino acids: CASSEPGANTGELFF.

The gene calls are TRBV23-1 and TRBJ2-7; 8 bases align to TRBD2. TRBV23-1 is treated as an ORF (open reading frame) with a function not yet certain. The CDR3 consists of 15 residues. V was clipped by 7 bases and J by 2 bases; unmatched bases: 10. DNA for the CDR3: TGCGCCAGCACCGGGGGGGAAGGTCTCCCCTACGAGCAGTACTTC. Translated, it gives CASTGGEGLPYEQYF.

The CDR3: CASSPGQERNYGYTF. The DNA of the CDR3 is TGTGCCAGCAGCCCCGGACAGGAAAGGAACTATGGCTACACCTTC. The J gene is TRBJ1-2, the V gene TRBV6-5, with 7 bases fitting TRBD1. The V gene end was trimmed by 6 bases and the J gene end by 2 bases; junction bases not matched to a gene: 9. Germline V lookup: CDR1 MNHEY, CDR2 SVGAGI. The CDR3 is 15 residues long.

This rearrangement joins TRBV19 to TRBJ2-7, with D possibly TRBD1 on 5 matching bases. This CDR3 has 15 amino acids. Between the trimmed V and J ends, which lost 1 base and 3 bases, there was a span of 13 bases. Germline V lookup: CDR1 LNHDA, CDR2 SQIVND (reference sequence). The CDR3 DNA reads TGTGCCAGTAGTATAGCCCGACAGACGAACTACGAGCAGTACTTC. The encoded protein is CASSIARQTNYEQYF.

This chain links TRBV3-1 (or the pseudogene TRBV3-2) with TRBJ2-1, with TRBD2 as a possible D gene (5 bases). V was cut by 1 base and J by 1 base, with 5 bases left in between. The CDR3 is made up of 14 amino acids. Germline CDR1 reads LGHDT; CDR2 reads YNNKEL (reference sequence). The CDR3 here is CASSQGGSYNEQFF. CDR3 coding DNA: TGTGCCAGCAGCCAAGGAGGGTCCTACAATGAGCAGTTCTTC.

The rearrangement uses TRBV13 and TRBJ1-2; D is uncertain. The germline V and J ends were trimmed by 3 bases and 2 bases, with 10 bases remaining between them. Germline V gene lookup returns CDR1 PRHDT and CDR2 FYEKMQ (reference sequence). The CDR3 is 14 amino acids. The CDR3 coding sequence is TGTGCCAGCAGCTTTAGCACACCAAACTATGGCTACACCTTC. This sequence encodes CASSFSTPNYGYTF.

This chain links TRBV19 with TRBJ2-1, with TRBD2 as a possible D gene (6 bases). Per germline, CDR1 LNHDA and CDR2 SQIVND (reference sequence). The V end lost 7 bases, the J end lost 5 bases, and 21 bases lay between the germline ends. CDR3 length equals 16 residues. The CDR3 loop is CASKRGSGGTDNEQFF. CDR3 DNA: TGTGCCAGTAAGAGGGGCTCGGGCGGGACTGACAATGAGCAGTTCTTC.

This sequence joins TRBV9 and TRBJ1-1, with a possible D match to TRBD1 (5 bases). The CDR3 is made up of 15 amino acids. The V gene lost 2 bases and the J gene lost 1 base, with 12 bases spanning the gap. The V gene's germline CDR1 is SGDLS and CDR2 YYNGEE. The CDR3 bases are TGTGCCAGCAGCGTTTCAGACAGAAGGAACACTGAAGCTTTCTTT. It encodes CASSVSDRRNTEAFF.

The chain couples TRBV5-5 to TRBJ1-4; 10 nucleotides align to TRBD1. Per germline, CDR1 SGHKS and CDR2 YYEKEE (reference sequence). The CDR3 covers 15 residues. V lost 3 bases to trimming and J lost 8 bases; unmatched junction nucleotides: 7. CDR3 region: CASSWGTGEREKLFF. CDR3 nucleotide sequence: TGTGCCAGCAGCTGGGGGACAGGGGAGAGGGAAAAACTGTTTTTT.

As for this clone: At one end the junction does not follow the germline gene, possibly because of a read error. This chain joins TRBV19 and TRBJ2-1, with TRBD1 identical over 8 bases. This CDR3 is built from 15 residues. Germline CDR1 and CDR2: LNHDA and SQIVND (reference sequence). The CDR3: CASTVSTGGNNQQFF. The CDR3 nucleotides read TGTGCCAGTACCGTATCAACAGGGGGGAACAATCAGCAGTTCTTC.

The chain links TRBV12-3 or TRBV12-4 to TRBJ2-3; D is perhaps TRBD1 (5 bases). The CDR3 consists of 12 residues. V lost 6 bases and J 2 bases, leaving 6 bases between the germline ends. The CDR3 protein is CASRDITDTQYF. CDR3 bases: TGTGCCAGCAGGGACATCACAGATACGCAGTATTTT.

V is TRBV2 and J is TRBJ2-7; 14 nucleotides align to TRBD2. The J segment lost 1 base and the V segment lost 0 bases, leaving 11 bases of the junction unmatched. The germline CDR1 and CDR2 sequences are SNHLY and FYNNEI. This CDR3 region has 20 residues. CDR3 in amino acids: CASSEAPTSGGASWSYEQYF. The CDR3 DNA sequence: TGTGCCAGCAGTGAAGCGCCGACTAGCGGGGGGGCGAGTTGGTCCTACGAGCAGTACTTC.

The chain recombines TRBV25-1 with TRBJ1-6, with D perhaps matching TRBD1 (5 bases). CDR3 length: 14 amino acids. The V gene's germline CDR1 is MGHDK and CDR2 SYGVNS. The V and J ends lost 10 bases and 5 bases respectively, with 15 bases between them. CDR3 residues: CATSWGADNSPLHF. CDR3 sequence (DNA): TGTGCCACCTCTTGGGGCGCCGATAATTCACCCCTCCACTTT.

The gene calls are TRBV24-1 and TRBJ1-1; TRBD1 aligns across 7 bases. V trimming: 5 bases; J trimming: 10 bases; junction bases outside the gene matches: 6. This CDR3 contains 12 residues. CDR1 and CDR2 from the germline V gene are KGHDR and SFDVKD. CDR3 DNA: TGTGCCACCAGTGCCCCGACAGGGAGAGCTTTCTTT. It specifies CATSAPTGRAFF.